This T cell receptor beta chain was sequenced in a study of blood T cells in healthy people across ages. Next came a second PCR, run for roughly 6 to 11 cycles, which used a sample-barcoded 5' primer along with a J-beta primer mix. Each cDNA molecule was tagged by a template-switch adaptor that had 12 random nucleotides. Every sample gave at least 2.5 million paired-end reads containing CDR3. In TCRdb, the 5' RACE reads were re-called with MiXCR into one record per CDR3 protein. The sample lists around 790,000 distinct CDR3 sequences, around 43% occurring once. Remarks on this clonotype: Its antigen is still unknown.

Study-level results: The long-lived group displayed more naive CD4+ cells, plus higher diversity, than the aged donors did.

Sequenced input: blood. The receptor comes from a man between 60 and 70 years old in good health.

The CDR3 reads CATWGGRAFNYGYTF. DNA of the CDR3: TGTGCCACCTGGGGGGGCAGGGCCTTTAACTATGGCTACACCTTC. The V call is TRBV27, the J call TRBJ1-2; possibly TRBD1 for D (6 bases). V was clipped by 10 bases and J by 1 base, with 19 bases between them. The CDR3 covers 15 residues. Germline V lookup: CDR1 MNHEY, CDR2 SMNVEV (reference sequence).